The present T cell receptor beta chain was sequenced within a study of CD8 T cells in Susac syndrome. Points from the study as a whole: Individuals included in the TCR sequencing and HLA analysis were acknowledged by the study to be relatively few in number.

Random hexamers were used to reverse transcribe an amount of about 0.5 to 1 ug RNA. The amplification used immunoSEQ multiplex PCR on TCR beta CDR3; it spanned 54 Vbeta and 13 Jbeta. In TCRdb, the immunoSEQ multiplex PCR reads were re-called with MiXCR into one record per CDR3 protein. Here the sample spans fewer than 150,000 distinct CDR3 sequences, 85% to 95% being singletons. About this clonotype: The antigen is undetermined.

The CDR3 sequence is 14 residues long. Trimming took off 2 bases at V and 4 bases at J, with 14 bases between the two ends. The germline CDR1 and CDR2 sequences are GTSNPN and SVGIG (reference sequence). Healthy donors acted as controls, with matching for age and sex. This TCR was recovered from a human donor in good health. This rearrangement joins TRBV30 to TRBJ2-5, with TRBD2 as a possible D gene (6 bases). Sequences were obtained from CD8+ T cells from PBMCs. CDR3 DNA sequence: TGTGCCTGGAGTTCGCTAGCGAGTAGAGAGACCCAGTACTTC. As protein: CAWSSLASRETQYF.